The present T cell receptor (beta chain) was sequenced within a study of T cell clonality in common variable immunodeficiency. Broader study findings: Fewer deletions and N-nucleotide insertions were reportedly seen in common variable immunodeficiency TCR beta sequences. Fewer TCRbeta clones were shared among CVID subjects than controls. T cell subpopulation sequencing would be needed to explain CVID clonality.

CDR1 is SSHAT, CDR2 FNYEAQ, per germline (reference sequence). The ends lost 6 bases at V and 5 bases at J; junction bases unmatched: 8. CDR3 size: 14 residues. There are a few counts of this clone. Its specificity is unknown. The CDR3 end is not reached by the read, which stops 3 residues before it; the germline J gene fills it in. Clones were sequenced by immunoSEQ multiplex PCR, and TCRdb holds only the in-frame ones, with some missing. The table lists around 15,000 clones, with no singletons. Caucasian heritage predominated among both patients and controls. The source of this sequence is a human donor with common variable immunodeficiency. The J gene is TRBJ2-5, the V gene TRBV7-7; 8 bases agree with TRBD1. The sample comprised peripheral blood mononuclear cells. Incomplete CDR3 DNA: TGTGCCAGCAGTCGACAGGGGTTTCGGGAGACC. Its protein product is CASSRQGFRET. The whole CDR3 sequence is CASSRQGFRETQYF.